This TCR beta chain was identified during a study of CD8 T cells in ankylosing spondylitis. To note about this clonotype: Its antigen is unidentified.

Findings and caveats of the study: Ankylosing spondylitis blood appeared to be characterized by a TCR beta motif of eight or nine highly homologous variants.

This CDR3 is built from 13 residues. Trimming took off 3 bases at V and 4 bases at J, with 9 bases between the two ends. The germline V gene has CDR1 LGHNA and CDR2 YSLEER. TCRdb called the 5' RACE reads again in MiXCR, with one record for every CDR3 protein. This repertoire shows about 300,000 distinct CDR3 sequences, roughly 20% found once; its top ten account for 3.5%. The chain has TRBV4-3 and TRBJ1-2; D uncertain. The sequenced sample consisted of blood, either unsorted or a sorted T cell fraction (not recorded which). The sequence derives from a female donor with ankylosing spondylitis or in good health (not recorded which). The CDR3 coding sequence is TGCGCCAGCAGCCAGGGGAAGGGCTATGGCTACACCTTC. Translated: CASSQGKGYGYTF.